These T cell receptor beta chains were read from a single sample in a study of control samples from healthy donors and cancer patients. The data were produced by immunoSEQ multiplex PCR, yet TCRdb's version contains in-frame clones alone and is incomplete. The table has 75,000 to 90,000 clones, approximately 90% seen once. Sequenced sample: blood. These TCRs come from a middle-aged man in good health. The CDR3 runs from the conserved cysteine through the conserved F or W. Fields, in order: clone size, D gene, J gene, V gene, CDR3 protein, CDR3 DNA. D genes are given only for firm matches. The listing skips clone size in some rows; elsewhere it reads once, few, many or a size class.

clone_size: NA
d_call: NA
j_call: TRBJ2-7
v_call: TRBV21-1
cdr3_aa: CASGTGGPYEQYF
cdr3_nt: TGTGCCAGCGGGACAGGGGGGCCCTACGAGCAGTACTTC

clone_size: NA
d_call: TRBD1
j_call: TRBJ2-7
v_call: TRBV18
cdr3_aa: CASSPPMGQGNEQYF
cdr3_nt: TGTGCCAGCTCACCACCGATGGGACAGGGTAACGAGCAGTACTTC

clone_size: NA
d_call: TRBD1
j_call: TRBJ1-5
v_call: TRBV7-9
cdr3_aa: CASSPQGDWPQHF
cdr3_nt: TGTGCCAGCAGCCCGCAGGGGGATTGGCCCCAGCATTTT

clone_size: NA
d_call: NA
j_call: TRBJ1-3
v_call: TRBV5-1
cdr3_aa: CASSLEVSTVSGNTIYF
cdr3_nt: TGCGCCAGCAGCTTGGAGGTTTCTACCGTCTCTGGAAACACCATATATTTT

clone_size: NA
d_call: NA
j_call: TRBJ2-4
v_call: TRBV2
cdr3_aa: CASSEEAGAAKNIQYF
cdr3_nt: TGTGCCAGCAGTGAAGAGGCGGGGGCAGCCAAAAACATTCAGTACTTC

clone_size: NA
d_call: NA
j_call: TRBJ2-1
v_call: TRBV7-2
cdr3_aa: CASSLRGESYNEQFF
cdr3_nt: TGTGCCAGCAGCTTACGCGGTGAATCCTACAATGAGCAGTTCTTC

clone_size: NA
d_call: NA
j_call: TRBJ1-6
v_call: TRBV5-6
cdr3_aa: CASSLARGGTYNSPLHF
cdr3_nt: TGTGCCAGCAGCTTGGCCAGAGGGGGTACTTATAATTCACCCCTCCACTTT

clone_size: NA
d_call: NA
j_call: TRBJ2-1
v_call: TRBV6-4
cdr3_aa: CASSRDHSYNEQFF
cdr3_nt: TGTGCCAGCAGCCGGGACCACTCCTACAATGAGCAGTTCTTC

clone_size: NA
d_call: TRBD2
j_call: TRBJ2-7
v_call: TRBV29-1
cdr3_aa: CSVLRGASYEQYF
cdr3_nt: TGCAGCGTTTTGCGGGGGGCCTCATACGAGCAGTACTTC

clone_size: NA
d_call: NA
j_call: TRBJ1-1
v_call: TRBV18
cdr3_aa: CASSPAGVDTEAFF
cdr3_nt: TGTGCCAGCTCACCAGCAGGGGTTGACACTGAAGCTTTCTTT

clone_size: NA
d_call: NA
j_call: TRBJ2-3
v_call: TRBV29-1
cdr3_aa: CSVNGAGTDTQYF
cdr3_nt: TGCAGCGTAAACGGGGCCGGGACAGATACGCAGTATTTT

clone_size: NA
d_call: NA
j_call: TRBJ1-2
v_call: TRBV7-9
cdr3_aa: CASPQFNGYTF
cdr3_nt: TGTGCCAGCCCCCAGTTCAATGGCTACACCTTC

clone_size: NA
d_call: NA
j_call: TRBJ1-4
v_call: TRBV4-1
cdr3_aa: CASSQDRHGRGSHEKLFF
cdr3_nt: TGCGCCAGCAGCCAAGACAGACATGGACGGGGAAGTCATGAAAAACTGTTTTTT

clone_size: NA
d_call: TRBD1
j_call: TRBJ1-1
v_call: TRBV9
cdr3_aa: CASSGTGVDTEAFF
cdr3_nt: TGTGCCAGCAGCGGGACAGGGGTCGACACTGAAGCTTTCTTT

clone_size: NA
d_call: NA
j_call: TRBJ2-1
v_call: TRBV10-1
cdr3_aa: CASSPGGATSSYNEQFF
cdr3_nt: TGCGCCAGCAGCCCAGGGGGGGCTACGAGCTCCTACAATGAGCAGTTCTTC

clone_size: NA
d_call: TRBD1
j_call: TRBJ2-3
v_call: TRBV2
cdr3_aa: CASSEVPTGVDTQYF
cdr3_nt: TGTGCCAGCAGTGAAGTCCCGACAGGGGTAGATACGCAGTATTTT

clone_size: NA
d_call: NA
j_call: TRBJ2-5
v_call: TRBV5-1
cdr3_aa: CASSFNIGETQYF
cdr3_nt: TGCGCCAGCAGCTTTAATATCGGGGAGACCCAGTACTTC

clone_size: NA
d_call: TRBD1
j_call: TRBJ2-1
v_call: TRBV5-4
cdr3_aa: CASSLGTGSLNEQFF
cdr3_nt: TGTGCCAGCAGCTTGGGGACAGGGTCCCTAAATGAGCAGTTCTTC

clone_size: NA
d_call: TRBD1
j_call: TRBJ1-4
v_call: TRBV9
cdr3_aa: CASSDSQGFNEKLFF
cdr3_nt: TGTGCCAGCAGCGACTCACAGGGGTTTAATGAAAAACTGTTTTTT

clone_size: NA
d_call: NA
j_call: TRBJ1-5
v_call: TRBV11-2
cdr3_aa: CASSPDLHQPQHF
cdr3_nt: TGTGCCAGCAGCCCCGACCTTCATCAGCCCCAGCATTTT

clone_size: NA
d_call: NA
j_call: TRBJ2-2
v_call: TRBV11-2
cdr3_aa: CASSTRTDSNTGELFF
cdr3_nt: TGTGCCAGCAGCACAAGGACGGATTCGAACACCGGGGAGCTGTTTTTT

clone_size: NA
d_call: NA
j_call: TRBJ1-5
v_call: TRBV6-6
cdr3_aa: CASSPGSRSNQPQHF
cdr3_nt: TGTGCCAGCTCGCCGGGATCTCGTAGCAATCAGCCCCAGCATTTT

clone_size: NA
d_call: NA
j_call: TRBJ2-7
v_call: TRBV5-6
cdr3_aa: CASSSGTGYEQYF
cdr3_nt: TGTGCCAGCAGCTCAGGGACTGGCTACGAGCAGTACTTC

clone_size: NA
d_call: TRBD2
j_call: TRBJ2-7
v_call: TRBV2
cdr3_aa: CASNLAGGAYEQYF
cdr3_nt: TGTGCCAGCAACCTAGCGGGGGGCGCCTACGAGCAGTACTTC

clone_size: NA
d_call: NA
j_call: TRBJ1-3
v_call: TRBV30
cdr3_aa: CAWSLATGGSGNTIYF
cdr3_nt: TGTGCCTGGAGTCTTGCCACCGGCGGCTCTGGAAACACCATATATTTT

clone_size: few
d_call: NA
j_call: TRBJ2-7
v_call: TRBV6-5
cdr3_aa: CASTPGVWSYEQYF
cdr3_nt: TGTGCCAGCACCCCAGGGGTATGGTCCTACGAGCAGTACTTC

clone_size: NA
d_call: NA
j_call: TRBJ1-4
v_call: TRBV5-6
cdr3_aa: CASSFQGTATNEKLFF
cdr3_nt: TGTGCCAGCAGCTTCCAGGGAACCGCAACTAATGAAAAACTGTTTTTT

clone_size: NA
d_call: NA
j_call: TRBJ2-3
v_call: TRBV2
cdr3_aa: CASREWTANTDTQYF
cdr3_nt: TGTGCCAGCAGGGAATGGACGGCAAACACAGATACGCAGTATTTT

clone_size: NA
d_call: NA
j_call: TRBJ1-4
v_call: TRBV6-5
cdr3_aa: CASTPYGLKNEKLFF
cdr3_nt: TGTGCCAGCACACCCTACGGGCTAAAAAATGAAAAACTGTTTTTT

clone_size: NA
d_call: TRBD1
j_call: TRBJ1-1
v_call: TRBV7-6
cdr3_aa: CASSLAGGQGAGTEAFF
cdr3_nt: TGTGCCAGCAGCTTAGCGGGGGGACAGGGGGCGGGCACTGAAGCTTTCTTT

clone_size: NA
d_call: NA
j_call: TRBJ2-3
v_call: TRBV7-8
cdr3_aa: CASSPGWGVEGTDTQYF
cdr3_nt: TGTGCCAGCAGCCCAGGGTGGGGGGTGGAAGGCACAGATACGCAGTATTTT

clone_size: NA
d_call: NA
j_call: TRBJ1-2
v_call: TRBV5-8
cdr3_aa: CASSLAGSAVYGYTF
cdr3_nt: TGTGCCAGCAGCTTGGCCGGCTCTGCGGTCTATGGCTACACCTTC

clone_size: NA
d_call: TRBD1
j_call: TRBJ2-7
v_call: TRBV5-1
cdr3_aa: CASSLAGQGYYEQYF
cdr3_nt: TGCGCCAGCAGCTTGGCGGGACAGGGTTATTACGAGCAGTACTTC

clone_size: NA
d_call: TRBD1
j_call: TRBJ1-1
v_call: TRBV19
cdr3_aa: CASSVGQGVSEAFF
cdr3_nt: TGTGCCAGTAGTGTTGGACAGGGGGTATCTGAAGCTTTCTTT

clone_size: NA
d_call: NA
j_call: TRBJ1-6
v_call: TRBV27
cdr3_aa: CASSFSWTPLHF
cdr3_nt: TGTGCCAGCAGTTTTAGCTGGACACCCCTCCACTTT

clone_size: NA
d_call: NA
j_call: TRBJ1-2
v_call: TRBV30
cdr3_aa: CAWSHPGLFF
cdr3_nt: TGTGCCTGGAGTCATCCGGGCCTCTTTTTC

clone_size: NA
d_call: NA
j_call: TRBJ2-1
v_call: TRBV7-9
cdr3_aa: CASRPRDPGWSEQFF
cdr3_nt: TGTGCCAGCAGGCCAAGAGATCCAGGGTGGAGTGAGCAGTTCTTC

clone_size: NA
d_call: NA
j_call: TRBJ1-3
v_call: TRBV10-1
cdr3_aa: CARGDNISGNTIYF
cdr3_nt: TGCGCCAGGGGGGACAACATCTCTGGAAACACCATATATTTT

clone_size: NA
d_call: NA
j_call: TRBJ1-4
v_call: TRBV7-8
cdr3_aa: CASSLGGYATTNEKLFF
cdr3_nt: TGTGCCAGCAGCCTAGGTGGTTACGCGACAACTAATGAAAAACTGTTTTTT